This TCR beta chain emerged from a study of T cell responses to AZD1222 COVID-19 vaccine. Across the whole study: Doses given second, at about 4 or about 12 weeks, were pooled.

V lost 3 bases and J lost 2, with 14 bases in between. The CDR3 spans 15 residues. Germline assignment: CDR1 SGHAT and CDR2 FQNNGV. Overall study findings and caveats: The donors showed a predominance of white British ancestry and of females, with possible underestimation of clonal diversity. Spike-specific TCR breadth rose after two AZD1222 doses, and depth rose as well.

Produced via immunoSEQ multiplex PCR; TCRdb's table is partial and in-frame only. The table lists about 140,000 clones, 80% to 90% of them singletons. A remark on this clone: The antigen is not known.

The rearrangement links TRBV11-2 to TRBJ2-7, with D possibly being TRBD2 (7 bases). The receptor's source is an adult in good health. Sequenced here: peripheral blood, sampled on day 0 of AZD1222 vaccination. The CDR3 is CASSFYGGATYEQYF. The CDR3 bases are TGTGCCAGCAGCTTTTATGGGGGGGCAACCTACGAGCAGTACTTC.